This TCR beta chain emerged from a study of metastatic and nonmetastatic thyroid tumors. Thyroid surgery was performed in patients who had received no treatment beforehand. Study observations and caveats: Significantly higher TCR beta diversity was reportedly seen in malignant thyroid tumors than benign nodules, in blood and tumor.

The authors' processing: To classify distant metastasis in papillary thyroid cancer, a model was built from CDR3 differences across clinicopathological groups. Through MiXCR, TCRdb re-clonotyped the PCR reads. The V and J calls reflect TCRdb's pipeline rather than the authors' work. The table records around 27,000 clones, about 16% of them present only once. Ten or more counts support this clone. Its antigen is currently unknown. The source is a female donor with papillary thyroid cancer or a benign thyroid nodule (not recorded which). Some clones in this sample may be carry-over from other donors' samples. The sequencing sample was made of blood.

In DNA, the CDR3 is TGCAGTGCCACCCCGCGCCGGGAGCTGTTTTTT. It specifies CSATPRRELFF. V and J are TRBV20-1 and TRBJ2-2, with D unclear. Germline CDR1 DFQATT, CDR2 SNEGSKA (reference sequence). The CDR3 is 11 residues long. Trimming stripped 6 bases from V and 9 bases from J, with 11 bases between.